The 29 T cell receptor beta chains listed next were all sequenced from one sample in a study of OX40 agonist ivuxolimab in advanced cancers. Assay: immunoSEQ multiplex PCR; the TCRdb copy retains only in-frame clones and omits some. This sample carries fewer than 80,000 clones, around 86% of them seen once, and the ten largest clones take 0.6% to 0.8%. The sample here was CD4+ or CD8+ T cells sorted from blood, taken in a trial of the OX40 agonist ivuxolimab. The receptors come from an adult with an advanced solid tumor such as melanoma, head and neck, liver or kidney cancer.

The V call is TRBV5-4, the J call TRBJ1-1; 8 bases match TRBD1. Germline-derived CDR1 and CDR2 are SGHNT and YYREEE (reference sequence). This CDR3 is 15 amino acids long. J was trimmed by 5 bases and V by 4 bases; bases with no gene match: 10. CDR3 in DNA: TGTGCCAGCAGCCCAGGGGGCTACGAACAGACTGAAGCTTTCTTT. Protein sequence: CASSPGGYEQTEAFF.

The CDR3 region has the DNA TGTGCCACCAGCAGAGATTTTAGGACTAGCGAGGGGGGGCAGTACTTC. It translates to CATSRDFRTSEGGQYF. This chain connects TRBV15 to TRBJ2-7; 9 positions agree with TRBD2. The ends lost 0 bases at V and 9 bases at J; junction bases unmatched: 12. CDR1 LNHNV and CDR2 YYDKDF come from the germline V gene (reference sequence). This CDR3 is built from 16 residues. The variable domain in full, completed from reference TRBV15 and TRBJ2-7, reads DAMVIQNPRYQVTQFGKPVTLSCSQTLNHNVMYWYQQKSSQAPKLLFHYYDKDFNNEADTPDNFQSRRPNTSFCFLDIRSPGLGDTAMYLCATSRDFRTSEGGQYFGPGTRLTVT.

The CDR3 bases are TGTGCCAGCAGCGTAGAGGGGCCAGATACGCAGTATTTT. Translation: CASSVEGPDTQYF. J is TRBJ2-3 and V is TRBV9; weak D call: TRBD1 (5 bases). The CDR3 is made up of 13 amino acids. V lost 0 bases to trimming and J lost 4 bases, with 6 bases between them. Germline V lookup: CDR1 SGDLS, CDR2 YYNGEE.

This chain connects TRBV19 to TRBJ1-1; 7 bases are shared with TRBD1. The V gene end was trimmed by 4 bases and the J gene end by 1 base; junction bases not matched to a gene: 12. This CDR3 comprises 17 residues. Germline V gene sequence: CDR1 LNHDA, CDR2 SQIVND (reference sequence). The chain's CDR3 is CASSRSVFQGGNTEAFF. CDR3 nucleotide sequence: TGTGCCAGTAGTAGGTCGGTTTTTCAGGGGGGGAACACTGAAGCTTTCTTT.

J is TRBJ1-2 and V is TRBV4-1, with no clear D. From germline, CDR1 is MGHRA and CDR2 YSYEKL. Trimming cost V 4 bases and J 4 bases, with 13 bases left between them. This CDR3 is built from 14 residues. The CDR3 reads CASSPLMGGYGYTF. CDR3 coding DNA: TGCGCCAGCAGCCCCCTCATGGGCGGCTATGGCTACACCTTC.

The V call is TRBV5-6, the J call TRBJ2-7; D tentatively fits TRBD1 or TRBD2 (5 bases each). The CDR3 runs 12 residues. Germline V CDR1 and CDR2: SGHDT, YYEEEE. Trimming took off 1 base at V and 7 bases at J, with 9 bases between the two ends. Here the CDR3 reads CASSLMRGEQYF. In DNA, the CDR3 is TGTGCCAGCAGCTTGATGAGGGGAGAGCAGTACTTC.

The chain joins TRBV18 to TRBJ1-4, with D unresolved. The V and J ends lost 2 bases and 6 bases respectively, with 10 bases between them. The length of the CDR3 is 14 residues. Germline values: CDR1 KGHSH, CDR2 LQKENI. The CDR3 sequence: CASSPGQEDEKLFF. DNA of the CDR3: TGTGCCAGCTCACCAGGTCAGGAAGATGAAAAACTGTTTTTT.

V usage is TRBV30 and J usage is TRBJ2-2, with D possibly being TRBD2 (5 bases). CDR1 is GTSNPN, CDR2 SVGIG, per germline (reference sequence). The CDR3 has 13 residues. Trimming took off 0 bases at V and 6 bases at J, with 8 bases between the two ends. CDR3 coding DNA: TGTGCCTGGAGTGTACCCGGGGCCGGGGAGCTGTTTTTT. Its protein product is CAWSVPGAGELFF.

This chain connects TRBV14 to TRBJ2-1; no definite D call. Trimming left V 4 bases short and J 4 bases short, with 20 bases between. Per the germline V gene, CDR1 is SGHDN and CDR2 is FVKESK. The CDR3 spans 17 residues. CDR3 residues: CASSPLVGTGMYNEQFF. The CDR3 DNA sequence: TGTGCCAGCAGCCCCCTCGTGGGTACGGGTATGTACAATGAGCAGTTCTTC.

The CDR3 nucleotides are TGTGCCAGCAGAACCCCCCGGAGGGAGGGCAATGAGCAGTTCTTC. Translated: CASRTPRREGNEQFF. The chain joins TRBV28 to TRBJ2-1; 7 bases are shared with TRBD2. Germline CDR1 reads MDHEN; CDR2 reads SYDVKM. This CDR3 has 15 amino acids. The V and J ends lost 6 bases and 6 bases, in that order; junction bases with no gene match: 11.

The J gene is TRBJ2-5, the V gene TRBV7-9, with 10 nucleotides matching TRBD1. Per the germline V gene, CDR1 is SEHNR and CDR2 is FQNEAQ (reference sequence). V lost 1 base to trimming and J lost 1 base; unmatched junction nucleotides: 3. The CDR3 is made up of 16 amino acids. The CDR3 region has the DNA TGTGCCAGCAGCTTAGGAGGGACAGGGGCCCAAGAGACCCAGTACTTC. Translated, it gives CASSLGGTGAQETQYF.

This rearrangement joins TRBV7-9 to TRBJ2-7; 8 bases map to TRBD1. With 8 bases clipped from V and 3 bases from J, the junction kept 3 bases outside the gene matches. Germline V gene sequence: CDR1 SEHNR, CDR2 FQNEAQ (reference sequence). CDR3 length equals 12 residues. In DNA form, the CDR3 reads TGTGCCAGCGGACAGGGCCTCTACGAGCAGTACTTC. This gives the protein CASGQGLYEQYF.

The chain joins TRBV2 to TRBJ2-2; D is perhaps TRBD1 (6 bases). Trimming shortened V by 6 bases and J by 0 bases, and 20 bases separated the two germline ends. Germline values: CDR1 SNHLY, CDR2 FYNNEI. CDR3 length: 18 residues. The CDR3 reads CASRGKTTTGPNTGELFF. The CDR3 DNA reads TGTGCCAGCAGGGGGAAGACTACGACAGGACCGAACACCGGGGAGCTGTTTTTT.

The chain links TRBV19 to TRBJ2-5, with D maybe TRBD1 (5 bases). Trimming pared 4 bases from V and 3 bases from J, leaving 12 bases between. CDR3 size: 14 residues. Germline V lookup: CDR1 LNHDA, CDR2 SQIVND (reference sequence). The CDR3 nucleotides read TGTGCCAGTAGTAAGAATCAGGGAAAAGAGACCCAGTACTTC. This sequence encodes CASSKNQGKETQYF.

The chain couples TRBV30 to TRBJ2-4; a weak D match, TRBD2 (7 bases). The CDR3 length is 15 residues. Germline V gives CDR1 GTSNPN, CDR2 SVGIG (reference sequence). With 5 bases removed from V and 1 base from J, the gap between germline ends came to 15 bases. CDR3 nucleotide sequence: TGTGCCTGGGGGAGGGGGGGCCCCGCCAAAAACATTCAGTACTTC. Residues: CAWGRGGPAKNIQYF.

This sequence joins TRBV28 and TRBJ1-5; the D is unclear. CDR3 length: 15 residues. CDR1 and CDR2 (germline): MDHEN, SYDVKM. V was clipped by 3 bases and J by 2 bases, with 11 bases between them. The CDR3 region is CASSLGGPGNQPQHF. CDR3 DNA: TGTGCCAGCAGTTTGGGCGGCCCGGGCAATCAGCCCCAGCATTTT. The variable domain in full, completed from reference TRBV28 and TRBJ1-5, reads DVKVTQSSRYLVKRTGEKVFLECVQDMDHENMFWYRQDPGLGLRLIYFSYDVKMKEKGDIPEGYSVSREKKERFSLILESASTNQTSMYLCASSLGGPGNQPQHFGDGTRLSIL.

This clone was found a few times. The V call is TRBV7-9, the J call TRBJ2-1; possibly TRBD1 or TRBD2 for D (5 bases each). Trimming left V 6 bases short and J 4 bases short, with 16 bases between. This CDR3 has 15 amino acids. Germline V gene lookup returns CDR1 SEHNR and CDR2 FQNEAQ (reference sequence). CDR3 sequence: CASRGVAYTYNEQFF. Here the CDR3 DNA reads TGTGCCAGCAGGGGGGTAGCGTATACTTACAATGAGCAGTTCTTC.

V usage is TRBV2 and J usage is TRBJ2-1, with D unresolved. V lost 8 bases and J lost 8, with 10 bases in between. Germline values: CDR1 SNHLY, CDR2 FYNNEI. This CDR3 region has 11 residues. This CDR3 is CASQMAYEQFF. In nucleotides, the CDR3 is TGTGCCAGCCAGATGGCATATGAGCAGTTCTTC.

CDR3 sequence (DNA): TGTGCCAGCAGCTCTATAGAGGATTCACCCCTCCACTTT. It codes for CASSSIEDSPLHF. The J gene is TRBJ1-6, the V gene TRBV5-5; D ambiguous. With 3 bases removed from V and 8 bases from J, the gap between germline ends came to 9 bases. The CDR3 is 13 residues long. Germline V lookup: CDR1 SGHKS, CDR2 YYEKEE (reference sequence). Together with reference TRBV5-5 and TRBJ1-6, the CDR3 gives the full variable domain: DAGVTQSPTHLIKTRGQQVTLRCSPISGHKSVSWYQQVLGQGPQFIFQYYEKEERGRGNFPDRFSARQFPNYSSELNVNALLLGDSALYLCASSSIEDSPLHFGNGTRLTVT.

This chain connects TRBV11-3 to TRBJ2-5; no clear D gene. CDR1 and CDR2 (germline): SGHNT, YENEEA. The CDR3 sequence is 13 residues long. V was shortened by 6 bases and J by 4 bases, with 12 bases between the two germline ends. CDR3 protein: CASSHGQRETQYF. The CDR3 region has the DNA TGTGCCAGCAGTCACGGGCAAAGAGAGACCCAGTACTTC.

This sequence joins TRBV19 and TRBJ1-1; no clear D gene. V was pared by 3 bases and J by 4 bases, with 12 bases between. The CDR3 spans 14 residues. Germline V gene data show CDR1 as LNHDA and CDR2 as SQIVND (reference sequence). CDR3 loop: CASSIAGGVTEAFF. The CDR3 DNA is TGTGCCAGTAGTATCGCCGGCGGGGTCACTGAAGCTTTCTTT.

V and J are TRBV7-9 and TRBJ2-3; no reliable D call. The CDR3 totals 15 residues. CDR1 and CDR2 from the germline V gene are SEHNR and FQNEAQ (reference sequence). V lost 0 bases to trimming and J lost 6 bases, with 13 bases between them. The DNA of the CDR3 is TGTGCCAGCAGCTTAGCCCGGCTAGTAGGCGATACGCAGTATTTT. This encodes CASSLARLVGDTQYF.

The rearrangement uses TRBV6-6 and TRBJ1-5; D remains ambiguous. Germline V CDR1 and CDR2: MNHNY, SVGAGI (reference sequence). CDR3 length: 13 residues. Trimming stripped 6 bases from V and 6 bases from J, with 12 bases between. DNA of the CDR3: TGTGCCAGCAGAGAACAACAGAGTCAGCCCCAGCATTTT. As protein: CASREQQSQPQHF.

The chain has TRBV21-1 and TRBJ2-5. TRBV21-1 is assigned pseudogene status. The CDR3 spans 12 residues. The DNA for the CDR3 is TGTGCCAGCAGCGGACACCAAGAGACCCAGTACTTC. Encoded protein: CASSGHQETQYF.

V usage is TRBV5-1 and J usage is TRBJ1-1; TRBD1 is a possible D gene (5 bases). The CDR3 extends over 14 amino acids. V lost 0 bases to trimming and J lost 4 bases, with 10 bases between them. The germline V gene encodes CDR1 SGHRS and CDR2 YFSETQ. CDR3 coding DNA: TGCGCCAGCAGCTTGGCCAGGGCGGGCACTGAAGCTTTCTTT. It is translated as CASSLARAGTEAFF.

The rearrangement links TRBV30 to TRBJ1-6, with a tentative D call TRBD1 (5 bases). Trimming stripped 4 bases from V and 8 bases from J, with 15 bases between. CDR3 size: 14 residues. Germline V gene sequence: CDR1 GTSNPN, CDR2 SVGIG (reference sequence). CDR3 DNA sequence: TGTGCCTGGAACGGTGACAGCCATGATTCACCCCTCCACTTT. This gives the protein CAWNGDSHDSPLHF.

This clone is a singleton in its sample. V and J are TRBV6-1 and TRBJ1-5; a weak D match, TRBD1 (6 bases). The ends were cut back, 4 bases at V and 6 bases at J, with 13 bases in the middle. The CDR3 totals 14 residues. Germline assignment: CDR1 MNHNS and CDR2 SASEGT. CDR3 coding DNA: TGTGCCAGCAGTGTGGGGGGCGGTGGTCAGCCCCAGCATTTT. This codes for CASSVGGGGQPQHF.

To note about this clone: Other nucleotide sequences in the sample specify the same CDR3. The V and J genes are TRBV4-1 and TRBJ2-1; unclear D gene. V dropped 1 base and J dropped 4 bases, with 8 bases sitting between them. The CDR3 is 14 amino acids. The germline V gene encodes CDR1 MGHRA and CDR2 YSYEKL. CDR3 residues: CASSQGSSYNEQFF. In nucleotides, the CDR3 is TGCGCCAGCAGCCAAGGGTCCAGTTACAATGAGCAGTTCTTC.

The rearrangement uses TRBV7-2 and TRBJ1-1; a weak D match, TRBD1 (6 bases). Germline V CDR1 and CDR2: SGHTA, FQGNSA. Trimming left V 1 base short and J 1 base short, with 10 bases between. The CDR3 is 15 amino acids. This chain's CDR3 is CASSLDRVANTEAFF. CDR3 coding DNA: TGTGCCAGCAGCTTAGACAGGGTAGCGAACACTGAAGCTTTCTTT.